One sample yielded the 32 T cell receptor beta chains listed below, sequenced in a study of cytomegalovirus exposure and HLA in healthy donors (dated 2017 in TCRdb). The library was obtained by the immunoSEQ multiplex PCR assay. For the multiplex PCR, a mixture combining 60 forward primers for TCR Vbeta segments and 13 reverse primers for TCR Jbeta segments was used. The source is immuneACCESS, and TCRdb retained only in-frame sequences with V and J called. Part of the clones is not carried over; for the studies checked, unresolved V genes explain less than half of this, and the remainder is unexplained. Within this sample are some 110,000 clones, with roughly 80% of them counted one time only. The ten largest account for 22% of the sample. Input material: PBMCs. The receptors stem from a man aged 25-45 years in good health and CMV-seropositive.

The chain carries TRBV29-1 and TRBJ2-1; 7 bases fit TRBD1. The germline gives CDR1 SQVTM, CDR2 ANQGSEA. The CDR3 is 15 residues long. The trim removed 6 bases at V and 6 bases at J, leaving 14 bases unmatched. The CDR3 reads CSVLPRQGRGNEQFF. In DNA form, the CDR3 reads TGCAGCGTCCTTCCCCGACAGGGACGGGGCAATGAGCAGTTCTTC.

This sequence joins TRBV7-3 and TRBJ2-1; TRBD1 aligns across 9 bases. The CDR3 has 17 residues. Germline trimming cut 1 base from V and 5 bases from J; bases unmatched to any gene: 9. Germline V gene sequence: CDR1 SGHTA, CDR2 FQGTGA. The CDR3 nucleotides are TGTGCCAGCAGCTTAAATCCCCCGGACAGGGGTAACAATGAGCAGTTCTTC. Translated: CASSLNPPDRGNNEQFF.

CDR3 DNA: TGTGCCTGGAGGGGACAGGAGATGACACCCCTCCACTTT. Protein sequence: CAWRGQEMTPLHF. The chain employs TRBV30 and TRBJ1-6; 8 bases are a match to TRBD1. Germline loops: CDR1 GTSNPN, CDR2 SVGIG (reference sequence). V was clipped by 3 bases and J by 11 bases; unmatched bases: 6. The CDR3 extends over 13 amino acids.

The V and J genes are TRBV29-1 and TRBJ2-6; D is undetermined. The CDR3 is 15 residues long. Trimming took off 5 bases at V and 1 base at J, with 12 bases between the two ends. Germline V gene data show CDR1 as SQVTM and CDR2 as ANQGSEA. In DNA, the CDR3 is TGCAGCGTTTCCTCAGGTAGTTCTGGGGCCAACGTCCTGACTTTC. Encoded protein: CSVSSGSSGANVLTF. Filled out from reference TRBV29-1 and TRBJ2-6, the complete variable domain reads SAVISQKPSRDICQRGTSLTIQCQVDSQVTMMFWYRQQPGQSLTLIATANQGSEATYESGFVIDKFPISRPNLTFSTLTVSNMSPEDSSIYLCSVSSGSSGANVLTFGAGSRLTVL.

The chain has TRBV7-8 and TRBJ2-3; TRBD2 might be the D (5 bases). Germline lookup yields CDR1 SGHVS and CDR2 FQNEAQ. V dropped 5 bases and J dropped 7 bases, with 19 bases sitting between them. The CDR3 consists of 15 residues. Here the CDR3 reads CASSPGPSGGYTQYF. CDR3 DNA: TGTGCCAGCAGCCCCGGGCCTTCCGGCGGGTATACGCAGTATTTT.

In DNA, the CDR3 is TGCAGCGCATGGGACAGCCCCTACGAGCAGTACTTC. Translated: CSAWDSPYEQYF. The chain combines TRBV29-1 with TRBJ2-7; 7 bases map to TRBD1. Germline lookup yields CDR1 SQVTM and CDR2 ANQGSEA. With 7 bases clipped from V and 2 bases from J, the junction kept 5 bases outside the gene matches. This CDR3 has 12 amino acids.

The J gene is TRBJ2-5, the V gene TRBV19; tentative D call: TRBD2 (5 bases). Germline V gives CDR1 LNHDA, CDR2 SQIVND (reference sequence). Deletions cut 7 bases from V and 12 bases from J, with 15 bases between. There are 11 residues in the CDR3. CDR3 bases: TGTGCCAGTAACTTGGAGGTCGGGAAGTACTTC. This translates into CASNLEVGKYF.

The gene calls are TRBV13 and TRBJ1-2; 7 nucleotides agree with TRBD1. CDR3 length: 15 amino acids. Germline-derived CDR1 and CDR2 are PRHDT and FYEKMQ (reference sequence). V lost 6 bases, J lost 4 bases, and 11 bases stayed unmatched. CDR3: CASSLGDSPIYGYTF. The CDR3 nucleotides are TGTGCCAGCAGTCTGGGGGACAGCCCGATCTATGGCTACACCTTC. The full variable domain, rest sourced from reference TRBV13 and TRBJ1-2, is AAGVIQSPRHLIKEKRETATLKCYPIPRHDTVYWYQQGPGQDPQFLISFYEKMQSDKGSIPDRFSAQQFSDYHSELNMSSLELGDSALYFCASSLGDSPIYGYTFGSGTRLTVV.

The chain combines TRBV2 with TRBJ1-5, with 7 positions matching TRBD1. J lost 4 bases, V lost 5 bases, and 8 bases had no gene match. The CDR3 runs to 15 residues. Per germline, CDR1 SNHLY and CDR2 FYNNEI. CDR3 residues: CASSSDRASNQPQHF. CDR3 bases: TGTGCCAGCAGTTCAGACAGGGCCAGTAATCAGCCCCAGCATTTT.

The J gene is TRBJ2-7, the V gene TRBV9; no clear D gene. Germline values: CDR1 SGDLS, CDR2 YYNGEE. Trimming cost V 4 bases and J 0 bases, with 8 bases left between them. CDR3 size: 13 residues. CDR3 residues: CASSPSSSYEQYF. DNA for the CDR3: TGTGCCAGCAGCCCCTCGAGCTCCTACGAGCAGTACTTC.

This chain connects TRBV5-4 to TRBJ2-1; 9 bases are a match to TRBD2. V shed 3 bases and J 4 bases; nucleotides not matched to a gene: 5. CDR1 is SGHNT and CDR2 is YYREEE in the germline V gene (reference sequence). CDR3 length: 15 amino acids. The CDR3 nucleotides read TGTGCCAGCAGCTCCAGCGGGGGGCTTTACAATGAGCAGTTCTTC. This gives the protein CASSSSGGLYNEQFF.

The chain couples TRBV4-2 to TRBJ2-7; a possible D gene is TRBD2 (6 bases). CDR1 and CDR2 from the germline V gene are LGHNA and YNFKEQ. Deletions cut 1 base from V and 2 bases from J, with 15 bases between. CDR3 length: 16 residues. CDR3 protein: CASSQGAPRLAYEQYF. The CDR3 region has the DNA TGTGCCAGCAGCCAAGGGGCCCCCCGACTAGCCTACGAGCAGTACTTC.

The chain joins TRBV10-1 to TRBJ1-1; maybe TRBD1 (5 bases). The ends were cut back, 2 bases at V and 1 base at J, with 11 bases in the middle. The germline gives CDR1 WNHNN, CDR2 SYGVQD (reference sequence). The CDR3 is 15 residues long. In DNA form, the CDR3 reads TGCGCCAGCAGTGAGGTTACAGGCTCGAACACTGAAGCTTTCTTT. Translating it yields CASSEVTGSNTEAFF.

The count of this clone is one. The chain carries TRBV28 and TRBJ2-6, with 7 bases identical to TRBD1. V lost 6 bases to trimming and J lost 4 bases; unmatched junction nucleotides: 6. Germline loops: CDR1 MDHEN, CDR2 SYDVKM. The CDR3 is 15 residues long. CDR3 residues: CASSQTGTGANVLTF. CDR3 DNA sequence: TGTGCCAGCAGCCAGACAGGGACAGGGGCCAACGTCCTGACTTTC.

V usage is TRBV10-1 and J usage is TRBJ2-5; D perhaps matches TRBD1 (5 bases). V was trimmed by 3 bases and J by 1 base, leaving 9 bases between them. CDR1 and CDR2 (germline): WNHNN, SYGVQD (reference sequence). The length of the CDR3 is 14 residues. CDR3 coding DNA: TGCGCCAGCAGTGATGAAGACAGCCAAGAGACCCAGTACTTC. Its protein product is CASSDEDSQETQYF.

The V gene is TRBV19, the J gene TRBJ2-3; 8 nucleotides align to TRBD1. Germline CDR1 and CDR2: LNHDA and SQIVND (reference sequence). V shed 5 bases and J 3 bases; nucleotides not matched to a gene: 10. The length of the CDR3 is 16 residues. The CDR3 is CASSPRPDRGTDTQYF. CDR3 DNA: TGTGCCAGTAGTCCTCGCCCTGACAGGGGAACAGATACGCAGTATTTT.

The chain carries TRBV19 and TRBJ1-2, with D possibly being TRBD1 (5 bases). V lost 7 bases and J 2 bases, leaving 20 bases between the germline ends. The germline gives CDR1 LNHDA, CDR2 SQIVND (reference sequence). The CDR3 runs to 16 residues. CDR3 residues: CASTNFHRWTNYGYTF. The CDR3 DNA sequence: TGTGCCAGTACCAATTTCCACAGGTGGACCAACTATGGCTACACCTTC.

V usage is TRBV11-3 and J usage is TRBJ2-2, with 7 bases lining up with TRBD2. This CDR3 is built from 15 residues. V shed 5 bases, J shed 5 bases, and the junction held 8 bases outside the gene matches. CDR1 is SGHNT, CDR2 YENEEA, per germline. CDR3 loop: CASSPWTRTTGELFF. CDR3 bases: TGTGCCAGCAGCCCCTGGACTAGAACTACCGGGGAGCTGTTTTTT. Supplemented by reference TRBV11-3 and TRBJ2-2, the full variable domain reads EAGVVQSPRYKIIEKKQPVAFWCNPISGHNTLYWYLQNLGQGPELLIRYENEEAVDDSQLPKDRFSAERLKGVDSTLKIQPAELGDSAVYLCASSPWTRTTGELFFGEGSRLTVL.

The genes are TRBV29-1 and TRBJ1-2; weak D call: TRBD1 (5 bases). Trimming removed 4 bases at V and 7 bases at J, with 13 bases between. CDR1 is SQVTM and CDR2 is ANQGSEA in the germline V gene. The CDR3 runs to 12 residues. In DNA, the CDR3 is TGCAGCGTTGGCGCAGGGCTTAGTGGCTACACCTTC. This sequence encodes CSVGAGLSGYTF.

J is TRBJ2-1 and V is TRBV15; 8 bases are a match to TRBD2. CDR1 is LNHNV and CDR2 is YYDKDF in the germline V gene (reference sequence). The CDR3 runs to 14 residues. Trimming took 4 bases from V and 8 from J; bases not matched to a gene: 7. The CDR3: CATSTLGGAYEQFF. CDR3 nucleotide sequence: TGTGCCACCAGCACGCTCGGGGGGGCATATGAGCAGTTCTTC.

This clone was seen only once. V and J are TRBV1 and TRBJ2-5; TRBD2 is the table's D call and was not checked against the DNA. TRBV1 is assigned pseudogene status. This CDR3 region has 16 residues. In nucleotides, the CDR3 is TGCACCAGCAGCCAAGAAGGAGGGCCCGAGCAAGAGACCCAGTACTTC. Encoded protein: CTSSQEGGPEQETQYF.

This clone was seen once. V is TRBV19 and J is TRBJ1-4; 11 bases line up with TRBD1. The CDR3 is made up of 15 amino acids. The germline CDR1 and CDR2 sequences are LNHDA and SQIVND (reference sequence). With 5 bases clipped from V and 8 bases from J, the junction kept 7 bases outside the gene matches. The CDR3 DNA sequence: TGTGCCAGTAGTTTGGACAGGGGGCTTGAGGAAAAACTGTTTTTT. Protein sequence: CASSLDRGLEEKLFF. The whole variable domain, remainder taken from reference TRBV19 and TRBJ1-4, is DGGITQSPKYLFRKEGQNVTLSCEQNLNHDAMYWYRQDPGQGLRLIYYSQIVNDFQKGDIAEGYSVSREKKESFPLTVTSAQKNPTAFYLCASSLDRGLEEKLFFGSGTQLSVL.

The chain is built from TRBV5-1 and TRBJ2-7; D is perhaps TRBD2 (5 bases). Trimming pared 0 bases from V and 0 bases from J, leaving 16 bases between. This CDR3 contains 17 residues. Germline V CDR1 and CDR2: SGHRS, YFSETQ. The CDR3: CASSLAKVSGSSYEQYF. The CDR3, as DNA: TGCGCCAGCAGCTTGGCCAAGGTCAGCGGAAGCTCCTACGAGCAGTACTTC.

The V and J genes are TRBV6-1 and TRBJ2-7, with a possible D match to TRBD2 (5 bases). Trimming took off 1 base at V and 4 bases at J, with 20 bases between the two ends. Germline CDR1 MNHNS, CDR2 SASEGT. The CDR3 loop spans 17 amino acids. The CDR3 region is CASSEEGPGRSGYEQYF. Written as DNA, the CDR3 is TGTGCCAGCAGTGAAGAGGGCCCGGGTAGATCGGGGTACGAGCAGTACTTC.

The CDR3 protein is CSVLAGATDTQYF. DNA of the CDR3: TGCAGCGTGCTAGCGGGAGCCACAGATACGCAGTATTTT. V is TRBV29-1 and J is TRBJ2-3, with 10 positions matching TRBD2. There are 13 residues in the CDR3. CDR1 and CDR2 from the germline V gene are SQVTM and ANQGSEA. V shed 6 bases, J shed 2 bases, and the junction held 2 bases outside the gene matches.

The gene calls are TRBV9 and TRBJ1-1, with D possibly matching TRBD1 (5 bases). The V end was cut by 1 base, the J end by 5 bases, with 9 bases between. Germline V lookup: CDR1 SGDLS, CDR2 YYNGEE. The CDR3 consists of 13 residues. CDR3 bases: TGTGCCAGCAGCGTAATCTCAGGGACTGAAGCTTTCTTT. Translating it yields CASSVISGTEAFF.

The chain is built from TRBV29-1 and TRBJ1-2; the D gene is possibly TRBD1 (5 bases). The CDR3 consists of 14 residues. Germline-derived CDR1 and CDR2 are SQVTM and ANQGSEA. V lost 4 bases to trimming and J lost 2 bases, with 14 bases between them. The CDR3 nucleotides read TGCAGCGTTGTTACACAGGCACGGAACTATGGCTACACCTTC. The encoded protein is CSVVTQARNYGYTF.

The rearrangement links TRBV14 to TRBJ1-1; the D gene is possibly TRBD1 (6 bases). V gave up 1 base and J gave up 4 bases, with 13 bases separating them. The CDR3 loop spans 15 amino acids. Germline lookup yields CDR1 SGHDN and CDR2 FVKESK. For the CDR3, the DNA is TGTGCCAGCAGCCAAGTCCGGGGCAGGGGCACTGAAGCTTTCTTT. Protein product: CASSQVRGRGTEAFF.

The chain couples TRBV27 to TRBJ2-5, with D tentatively TRBD1 (5 bases). Germline CDR1 MNHEY, CDR2 SMNVEV (reference sequence). The CDR3 runs to 14 residues. V lost 1 base, J lost 1 base, and 7 bases lay in between. The CDR3 DNA follows: TGTGCCAGCAGTTTATGGGGCGGCCAAGAGACCCAGTACTTC. Its translation is CASSLWGGQETQYF.

The genes are TRBV6-1 and TRBJ2-2; 10 positions match TRBD1. The CDR3 spans 15 residues. V was pared by 6 bases and J by 2 bases, with 3 bases of the junction left unmatched. Germline V gene sequence: CDR1 MNHNS, CDR2 SASEGT. CDR3 region: CASRRDRGNTGELFF. CDR3 DNA: TGTGCCAGCAGGAGGGACAGGGGTAACACCGGGGAGCTGTTTTTT.

As for this clone: One end of the junction varies from germline; a read error may be responsible. The chain links TRBV29-1 to TRBJ2-1, with D possibly matching TRBD2 (6 bases). The CDR3 has 13 amino acids. In germline, CDR1 is SQVTM, CDR2 ANQGSEA. The CDR3 nucleotides read TGCAGCATTGAGGAGGACTATTTCAATGAGCAGTTCTTC. It yields the protein CSIEEDYFNEQFF.

The chain links TRBV5-1 to TRBJ2-7; 9 positions match TRBD1. Trimming removed 0 bases from V and 5 bases from J; junction bases left unmatched: 9. The CDR3 covers 16 residues. Per the germline V gene, CDR1 is SGHRS and CDR2 is YFSETQ. The DNA of the CDR3 is TGCGCCAGCAGCTTGGCCCTCGGGACAGGGCGGAACGAGCAGTACTTC. As protein: CASSLALGTGRNEQYF.